This T cell receptor (beta chain) was recovered during a study of tumor and adjacent non-tumor tissue in lung cancer. The overall study: Aged 31 to 76 years, patients included nine to ten men and about 5 women with stage I to III disease.

Study-wide results and limits: Shorter survival was associated with higher TCR diversity in tumors.

TCRbeta libraries were built with three rounds of nested PCR, modified from ARM-PCR. TCRdb processed the multiplex PCR reads anew with MiXCR; each CDR3 protein has one entry. The table shows more than 45,000 distinct CDR3 sequences, with 64% occurring only once. A word on this clonotype: Its matching antigen is unknown.

The template was RNA from unsorted bulk tissue. This non-tumor lung sample came from over 3 cm beyond the tumor edge. Chemotherapy-naive patients with new lung cancer underwent thoracic surgery in China, August–late 2014. The sequence was collected from a woman aged 65 to 85 with non-small cell lung cancer. What was sequenced was distant non-tumor lung tissue.

The DNA of the CDR3 is TGTGCCAGCAGTGAACCAGGGAGCACTGGAGTTTTCTTT. Translating it yields CASSEPGSTGVFF. The chain uses TRBV6-1 and TRBJ1-1; a possible D gene is TRBD1 (5 bases). CDR3 length: 13 amino acids. V lost 2 bases and J 13 bases, leaving 17 bases between the germline ends. Germline CDR1 is MNHNS and CDR2 is SASEGT.